The rows below give T cell receptor beta chains drawn from one sample of a study of regulatory T cells in long-lasting Graves disease. TCRdb processed the multiplex PCR reads anew with MiXCR; each CDR3 protein has one entry. The table has 430,000 or so distinct CDR3 sequences, around a fifth seen once; the top ten hold more than 13%. This specimen consisted of peripheral blood mononuclear cells (PBMCs), obtained when the disease was refractory, from a patient treated with antithyroid drugs. These receptors all come from a female donor with Graves disease. The CDR3 runs from the conserved cysteine through the conserved F or W. The D gene is left open where the match is weak. The size entry is marked missing in some rows and otherwise reads once, few, many or a size class.

v_gene,j_gene,abundance,len,d_gene,CDR3aa,CDR3nt
TRBV12-3/TRBV12-4,TRBJ2-5,many,15,-,CASSLQAPWGETQYF,TGTGCCAGCAGTTTACAGGCACCGTGGGGCGAGACCCAGTACTTC
TRBV7-9,TRBJ1-1,many,13,-,CASSLKVNTEAFF,TGTGCCAGCAGTTTAAAGGTGAACACTGAAGCTTTCTTT
TRBV6-1,TRBJ1-4,-,15,-,CASRAHGGEGEKLFF,TGTGCCAGCAGGGCTCATGGGGGAGAAGGTGAAAAACTGTTTTTT
TRBV7-2,TRBJ1-1,many,12,-,CASSSHKFEAFF,TGTGCCAGCAGCTCACATAAATTTGAAGCTTTCTTT
TRBV2,TRBJ2-5,-,14,TRBD1,CASERDRGFETQYF,TGTGCCAGCGAGCGGGACAGGGGATTCGAGACCCAGTACTTC
TRBV2,TRBJ1-1,many,16,-,CASKEDSLSSGREAFF,TGTGCCAGCAAAGAGGACAGCCTCTCGTCGGGTCGCGAAGCTTTCTTT
TRBV27,TRBJ2-1,-,13,-,CASSLGQWNEQFF,TGTGCCAGCAGTCTTGGACAGTGGAATGAGCAGTTCTTC
TRBV12-3/TRBV12-4,TRBJ1-1,many,17,TRBD1,CASSSPDRGLMNTEAFF,TGTGCCAGCAGTTCCCCGGACAGGGGACTTATGAACACTGAAGCTTTCTTT
TRBV15,TRBJ2-5,few,13,-,CATSWGERETQYF,TGTGCCACCAGCTGGGGGGAACGAGAGACCCAGTACTTC
TRBV19,TRBJ2-1,once,16,TRBD2,CASSIFAGGQGNEQFF,TGTGCCAGTAGTATTTTTGCGGGAGGTCAGGGGAATGAGCAGTTCTTC
TRBV14,TRBJ2-7,few,13,-,CASSLRDRGEQYF,TGTGCCAGCAGCCTGCGGGACCGCGGGGAGCAGTACTTC
TRBV12-3/TRBV12-4,TRBJ2-7,many,14,TRBD2,CASSLAGLAGEQYF,TGTGCCAGCAGTTTAGCCGGACTAGCGGGCGAGCAGTACTTC
TRBV7-9,TRBJ2-7,few,14,-,CASSLSVGVYEQYF,TGTGCCAGCAGCTTATCGGTGGGGGTCTACGAGCAGTACTTC
TRBV2,TRBJ2-5,many,13,-,CASSVSDSSPQYF,TGTGCCAGCAGTGTTTCGGACAGTTCCCCTCAGTACTTC
TRBV11-2,TRBJ1-1,many,17,-,CASSYWGGGYMNTEAFF,TGTGCCAGCAGCTACTGGGGGGGCGGTTACATGAACACTGAAGCTTTCTTT
TRBV5-1,TRBJ1-4,few,15,TRBD1,CASSPATGVGEKLFF,TGCGCCAGCAGCCCGGCGACAGGGGTGGGTGAAAAACTGTTTTTT
TRBV10-3,TRBJ1-4,-,15,-,CAIKETLATNEKLFF,TGTGCCATCAAGGAGACGCTCGCAACTAATGAAAAACTGTTTTTT
TRBV5-1,TRBJ2-5,few,14,TRBD1,CASSQGQGGETQYF,TGCGCCAGCAGCCAGGGACAGGGTGGGGAGACCCAGTACTTC
TRBV7-2,TRBJ1-1,-,11,-,CASSPGPWAFF,TGTGCCAGCAGCCCGGGACCCTGGGCTTTCTTT
TRBV20-1,TRBJ2-7,many,13,-,CSARDPAGYEQYF,TGCAGTGCTAGAGATCCAGCGGGCTACGAGCAGTACTTC
TRBV6-1,TRBJ2-1,many,15,TRBD1,CASSEGGTAYNEQFF,TGTGCCAGCAGTGAAGGAGGGACAGCCTACAATGAGCAGTTCTTC
TRBV20-1,TRBJ2-7,-,12,TRBD1,CSARPGQGLQYF,TGCAGTGCTAGGCCGGGACAGGGGTTGCAGTACTTC
TRBV28,TRBJ2-2,many,14,-,CASGGGVGTGELFF,TGTGCCTCAGGAGGGGGAGTAGGGACCGGGGAGCTGTTTTTT
TRBV3-1,TRBJ2-2,-,13,-,CASSQGGAGELFF,TGTGCCAGCAGCCAAGGGGGCGCCGGGGAGCTGTTTTTT
TRBV2,TRBJ2-7,many,14,TRBD1,CASGDRGRTYEQYF,TGTGCCAGCGGAGACAGGGGTAGGACCTACGAGCAGTACTTC
TRBV5-6,TRBJ2-5,-,18,TRBD1,CASSSPGQGGSTGETQYF,TGTGCCAGCAGCTCGCCGGGACAGGGGGGATCAACAGGAGAGACCCAGTACTTC
TRBV28,TRBJ2-5,many,14,-,CASSSTDLRETQYF,TGTGCCAGCAGTTCGACAGATCTCCGTGAGACCCAGTACTTC
TRBV28,TRBJ2-1,-,14,-,CASSRRSSYNEQFF,TGTGCCAGCAGTCGCCGAAGCTCCTACAATGAGCAGTTCTTC
TRBV10-3,TRBJ2-1,once,14,TRBD2,CAISLAGEKSEQFF,TGTGCCATCAGCCTAGCGGGAGAAAAAAGCGAGCAGTTCTTC
TRBV10-2,TRBJ1-1,-,14,TRBD1,CASSVKRTGTEAFF,TGCGCCAGCAGTGTTAAGAGGACAGGGACTGAAGCTTTCTTT
TRBV20-1,TRBJ2-1,-,17,TRBD2,CSARDPGTSGMYNEQFF,TGCAGTGCTAGAGATCCTGGGACTAGCGGGATGTACAATGAGCAGTTCTTC
TRBV20-1,TRBJ2-4,-,14,-,CSAREPGGKNIQYF,TGCAGTGCTAGAGAACCAGGAGGCAAAAACATTCAGTACTTC
TRBV28,TRBJ1-5,-,16,TRBD1,CASSPRGQGAYQPQHF,TGTGCCAGCAGCCCCCGAGGGCAGGGGGCTTATCAGCCCCAGCATTTT
TRBV2,TRBJ2-2,many,19,TRBD2,CASSTRGWRSYGGTGELFF,TGTGCCAGCAGTACACGGGGCTGGCGGTCCTACGGGGGGACCGGGGAGCTGTTTTTT
TRBV6-5,TRBJ2-7,many,16,-,CASSYFSGAHSYEQYF,TGTGCCAGCAGTTACTTCAGCGGAGCCCACTCCTACGAGCAGTACTTC
TRBV28,TRBJ2-7,many,16,-,CASSFTRPGDLGEQYF,TGTGCCAGCAGTTTCACCCGACCAGGCGACCTGGGGGAGCAGTACTTC
TRBV7-9,TRBJ1-2,few,15,-,CASSPGAGKDYGYTF,TGTGCCAGCAGCCCCGGGGCAGGGAAGGACTATGGCTACACCTTC
TRBV11-2,TRBJ2-5,many,14,-,CASSAPGGAGTQYF,TGTGCCAGCAGCGCCCCGGGCGGGGCCGGGACCCAGTACTTC
TRBV6-2/TRBV6-3,TRBJ2-7,many,16,TRBD2,CASSYSGAGATYEQYF,TGTGCCAGCAGTTACTCGGGAGCGGGAGCTACCTACGAGCAGTACTTC
TRBV12-3/TRBV12-4,TRBJ2-3,few,15,-,CASTGGRDSTDTQYF,TGTGCCAGCACCGGGGGGCGGGACAGCACAGATACGCAGTATTTT
TRBV12-3/TRBV12-4,TRBJ2-3,many,11,-,CASSLSDTQYF,TGTGCCAGCAGCTTATCCGATACGCAGTATTTT
TRBV29-1,TRBJ2-5,many,13,-,CSVELEGRETQYF,TGCAGCGTTGAACTAGAGGGGAGAGAGACCCAGTACTTC
TRBV14,TRBJ2-4,few,13,TRBD2,CASSPGLVHIQYF,TGTGCCAGCAGCCCGGGACTAGTTCACATTCAGTACTTC
TRBV28,TRBJ1-4,many,14,-,CASSHQVSNEKLFF,TGTGCCAGCAGTCACCAGGTGTCTAATGAAAAACTGTTTTTT
TRBV7-9,TRBJ1-1,-,11,-,CASSQGSEAFF,TGTGCCAGCAGCCAGGGGTCTGAAGCTTTCTTT
TRBV14,TRBJ1-2,-,13,-,CASSPGPLDGYTF,TGTGCCAGCAGCCCGGGCCCTCTGGATGGCTACACCTTC
TRBV28,TRBJ1-3,many,16,TRBD1,CASSLGQGLSGNTIYF,TGTGCCAGCAGTCTGGGACAGGGGTTGTCTGGAAACACCATATATTTT
TRBV6-1,TRBJ2-7,many,12,-,CASSDGFLEQYF,TGTGCCAGCAGTGACGGGTTTCTGGAGCAGTACTTC
TRBV7-9,TRBJ1-5,many,11,-,CASGSNQPQHF,TGTGCCAGCGGTAGCAATCAGCCCCAGCATTTT
TRBV28,TRBJ2-2,many,14,TRBD1,CASIQGVGAGELFF,TGTGCCAGCATTCAGGGGGTGGGAGCCGGGGAGCTGTTTTTT
TRBV7-9,TRBJ1-2,many,14,-,CASSLAGDTYGYTF,TGTGCCAGCAGCTTAGCGGGAGACACCTATGGCTACACCTTC
TRBV7-2,TRBJ1-3,-,13,-,CASSLGQANTIYF,TGTGCCAGCAGCTTAGGACAAGCCAACACCATATATTTT
TRBV27,TRBJ1-5,-,13,-,CASSLVPYQPQHF,TGTGCCAGCAGTTTGGTTCCCTATCAGCCCCAGCATTTT
TRBV9,TRBJ1-2,many,13,TRBD1,CASSVEQGMGYTF,TGTGCCAGCAGCGTAGAACAGGGGATGGGCTACACCTTC
TRBV30,TRBJ2-2,many,14,-,CAWSLLRETGELFF,TGTGCCTGGAGTCTTCTCAGGGAGACCGGGGAGCTGTTTTTT
TRBV6-1,TRBJ1-1,-,16,-,CASSLVTEARGTEAFF,TGTGCCAGCAGCCTCGTCACCGAGGCAAGGGGTACTGAAGCTTTCTTT
TRBV19,TRBJ2-5,few,15,TRBD2,CASSLIKAGQETQYF,TGTGCCAGTAGTCTAATCAAAGCGGGGCAAGAGACCCAGTACTTC
TRBV9,TRBJ1-5,-,14,-,CASSAEGGNQPQHF,TGTGCCAGCAGCGCGGAGGGGGGGAATCAGCCCCAGCATTTT